This is a list of T cell receptor beta chains from one sample in a study of blood T cell repertoires in COVID-19. Method: immunoSEQ multiplex PCR; TCRdb's copy keeps in-frame clones and lacks some. The sample gives more than 250,000 clones, approximately 88% of which show up once; roughly 6.3% is in the top ten. Sequenced input: PBMCs or T cells enriched from blood (not recorded which). Every receptor here comes from a middle-aged woman who had recovered from COVID-19. The CDR3 runs from the conserved cysteine through the conserved F or W. Fields, in order: CDR3 DNA, CDR3 protein, J gene, clone size, D gene, V gene. A D gene is named only where the DNA matches it firmly. Clone sizes are given selectively: once, few, many, or a class where the clone is expanded.

cdr3_nt: TGCGCCAGCAGCTTGGCCGTCAGTTTCGGGGAGCTGTTTTTT; cdr3_aa: CASSLAVSFGELFF; j_call: TRBJ2-2; clone_size: once; d_call: NA; v_call: TRBV5-1
cdr3_nt: TGTGCCAGCGGTACCGGGACCTACAATGAGCAGTTCTTC; cdr3_aa: CASGTGTYNEQFF; j_call: TRBJ2-1; clone_size: NA; d_call: NA; v_call: TRBV7-8
cdr3_nt: TGTGCCAGTCAGGACGGGGCTAACTATGGCTACACCTTC; cdr3_aa: CASQDGANYGYTF; j_call: TRBJ1-2; clone_size: NA; d_call: NA; v_call: TRBV28
cdr3_nt: TGTGCCAGCACCTCTCGGACTAGCGGGTTTAATGAGCAGTTCTTC; cdr3_aa: CASTSRTSGFNEQFF; j_call: TRBJ2-1; clone_size: NA; d_call: TRBD2; v_call: TRBV5-4
cdr3_nt: TGTGCCAGCAGACAGGTCAACTATGGCTACACCTTC; cdr3_aa: CASRQVNYGYTF; j_call: TRBJ1-2; clone_size: NA; d_call: NA; v_call: TRBV9
cdr3_nt: TGTGCCAGCAGCAGGGGTCACATAGAGCAGTTCTTC; cdr3_aa: CASSRGHIEQFF; j_call: TRBJ2-1; clone_size: NA; d_call: NA; v_call: TRBV6-5
cdr3_nt: TGTGCCAGCAGTGGCCAGGGGTATGAAAAACTGTTTTTT; cdr3_aa: CASSGQGYEKLFF; j_call: TRBJ1-4; clone_size: few; d_call: NA; v_call: TRBV7-2
cdr3_nt: TGTGCCAGCAGCATAGGACAGGGCTGGGAGCAGTACTTC; cdr3_aa: CASSIGQGWEQYF; j_call: TRBJ2-7; clone_size: NA; d_call: TRBD1; v_call: TRBV5-6
cdr3_nt: TGTGCTAGCAGCTTAGGGGGACAGGCCACCGGGGAGCTGTTTTTT; cdr3_aa: CASSLGGQATGELFF; j_call: TRBJ2-2; clone_size: NA; d_call: TRBD1; v_call: TRBV7-7
cdr3_nt: TGCAGTGCTAGTGTCGGACTAGCAAACTACAATGAGCAGTTCTTC; cdr3_aa: CSASVGLANYNEQFF; j_call: TRBJ2-1; clone_size: NA; d_call: TRBD2; v_call: TRBV20-1
cdr3_nt: TGTGCCAGCAGCCCCCACCCCCGGGACAGGGGGCCGGGTGAGCAGTTCTTC; cdr3_aa: CASSPHPRDRGPGEQFF; j_call: TRBJ2-1; clone_size: NA; d_call: TRBD1; v_call: TRBV5-5
cdr3_nt: TGTGCAGCGGGCGGCTACGAGCAGTACTTC; cdr3_aa: CAAGGYEQYF; j_call: TRBJ2-7; clone_size: NA; d_call: NA; v_call: TRBV2
cdr3_nt: TGTGCCAGCAGCCAAGTAACTAGCGGGATCGGGCAGTACTTC; cdr3_aa: CASSQVTSGIGQYF; j_call: TRBJ2-7; clone_size: NA; d_call: TRBD2; v_call: TRBV3-1/TRBV3-2
cdr3_nt: TGTGCCAGCAGCGGGGAGGCGGACGAGCAGTACTTC; cdr3_aa: CASSGEADEQYF; j_call: TRBJ2-7; clone_size: once; d_call: NA; v_call: TRBV3-1/TRBV3-2
cdr3_nt: TGTGCCAGCAGCTATGCGGGAGGCACAGATACGCAGTATTTT; cdr3_aa: CASSYAGGTDTQYF; j_call: TRBJ2-3; clone_size: NA; d_call: TRBD2; v_call: TRBV7-9
cdr3_nt: TGTGCCAGTAGTGCACCGGGACTAGCGGGAGGTCGGACCCAGTACTTC; cdr3_aa: CASSAPGLAGGRTQYF; j_call: TRBJ2-5; clone_size: once; d_call: TRBD2; v_call: TRBV19
cdr3_nt: TGTGCCAGCAGCCCCGAGGACAGGGTAGGCCATGGCTACACCTTC; cdr3_aa: CASSPEDRVGHGYTF; j_call: TRBJ1-2; clone_size: NA; d_call: TRBD1; v_call: TRBV3-1/TRBV3-2
cdr3_nt: TGTGCCTGGAGTGGACAGGACGAATACGAGCAGTACTTC; cdr3_aa: CAWSGQDEYEQYF; j_call: TRBJ2-7; clone_size: NA; d_call: NA; v_call: TRBV30
cdr3_nt: TGTGCCAGCAGCTTACCGGGACAGGTATACAATGAGCAGTTCTTC; cdr3_aa: CASSLPGQVYNEQFF; j_call: TRBJ2-1; clone_size: NA; d_call: TRBD1; v_call: TRBV7-6
cdr3_nt: TGTGCCAGCAGTTTAGAGAGGGTTTCACCCCTCCACTTT; cdr3_aa: CASSLERVSPLHF; j_call: TRBJ1-6; clone_size: NA; d_call: NA; v_call: TRBV27
cdr3_nt: TGTGCCAGTAGTAATACCGGGAGCGTAGGGATAGGCTCCTACGAGCAGTACTTC; cdr3_aa: CASSNTGSVGIGSYEQYF; j_call: TRBJ2-7; clone_size: NA; d_call: NA; v_call: TRBV19
cdr3_nt: TGTGCCAGTACTAGCGGGACCTACAATGAGCAGTTCTTC; cdr3_aa: CASTSGTYNEQFF; j_call: TRBJ2-1; clone_size: NA; d_call: TRBD2; v_call: TRBV18
cdr3_nt: TGCGCCAGCAGCTTGGGGACAGACTATGGCTACACCTTC; cdr3_aa: CASSLGTDYGYTF; j_call: TRBJ1-2; clone_size: NA; d_call: NA; v_call: TRBV5-1
cdr3_nt: TGTGCCAGCAGCTTAGCTAGCGGGCCCCAGGGGTACGAGCAGTACTTC; cdr3_aa: CASSLASGPQGYEQYF; j_call: TRBJ2-7; clone_size: NA; d_call: TRBD2; v_call: TRBV5-4
cdr3_nt: TGTGCCAGCAGTCCCCTAGCGGGGGCCTACGAGCAGTACTTC; cdr3_aa: CASSPLAGAYEQYF; j_call: TRBJ2-7; clone_size: NA; d_call: TRBD2; v_call: TRBV2
cdr3_nt: TGTGCTAGTGGTCCAATTTGGACAGGGGGCACCTATGGCTACACCTTC; cdr3_aa: CASGPIWTGGTYGYTF; j_call: TRBJ1-2; clone_size: NA; d_call: TRBD1; v_call: TRBV12-5
cdr3_nt: TGTGCCAGCAGTTCCATCAGTGCTGATAATGAAAAACTGTTTTTT; cdr3_aa: CASSSISADNEKLFF; j_call: TRBJ1-4; clone_size: NA; d_call: NA; v_call: TRBV6-2/TRBV6-3
cdr3_nt: TGTGCCAGCAGCGCCAGGGTGGGAGGGCCGTTTGAAGCTTTCTTT; cdr3_aa: CASSARVGGPFEAFF; j_call: TRBJ1-1; clone_size: NA; d_call: NA; v_call: TRBV2
cdr3_nt: TGTGCCAGCAGCCCGGTAGCGGGAGCGGGGACAGATACGCAGTATTTT; cdr3_aa: CASSPVAGAGTDTQYF; j_call: TRBJ2-3; clone_size: few; d_call: TRBD2; v_call: TRBV7-9
cdr3_nt: TGCAGCGTGAAGACTAGCGGGAGGCACACCGGGGAGCTGTTTTTT; cdr3_aa: CSVKTSGRHTGELFF; j_call: TRBJ2-2; clone_size: once; d_call: TRBD2; v_call: TRBV29-1
cdr3_nt: TGTGCCAGCAGCCCGCCTCCGGGACAGGGAATCATCGGCCACGAGCAGTACTTC; cdr3_aa: CASSPPPGQGIIGHEQYF; j_call: TRBJ2-7; clone_size: NA; d_call: TRBD1; v_call: TRBV7-9
cdr3_nt: TGTGCCAGCAGTCCACCTGGGACATTTGACAATGAGCAGTTCTTC; cdr3_aa: CASSPPGTFDNEQFF; j_call: TRBJ2-1; clone_size: NA; d_call: NA; v_call: TRBV28
cdr3_nt: TGTGCCAGCAGCCAAGACAGTTCGAACACCGGGGAGCTGTTTTTT; cdr3_aa: CASSQDSSNTGELFF; j_call: TRBJ2-2; clone_size: NA; d_call: NA; v_call: TRBV4-2
cdr3_nt: TGTGCCAGCTCACAACAGAAACCGGGACAGGGGGGCTACGAGCAGTACTTC; cdr3_aa: CASSQQKPGQGGYEQYF; j_call: TRBJ2-7; clone_size: NA; d_call: TRBD1; v_call: TRBV18
cdr3_nt: TGTGCCAGCAGACCTTCTTGGGGACAGGGATCAGATACGCAGTATTTT; cdr3_aa: CASRPSWGQGSDTQYF; j_call: TRBJ2-3; clone_size: NA; d_call: TRBD1; v_call: TRBV27
cdr3_nt: TGTGCCAGCAGCCTCGAGGGATCGAGCAATCAGCCCCAGCATTTT; cdr3_aa: CASSLEGSSNQPQHF; j_call: TRBJ1-5; clone_size: NA; d_call: NA; v_call: TRBV2
cdr3_nt: TGCGCCAGCAGCTTGGCCGGGGTATCCGGTGTCTTC; cdr3_aa: CASSLAGVSGVF; j_call: TRBJ2-1; clone_size: NA; d_call: NA; v_call: TRBV5-1
cdr3_nt: TGTGCCAGCAGCACATCGGGGGGACAAGGAGGCTACACCTTC; cdr3_aa: CASSTSGGQGGYTF; j_call: TRBJ1-2; clone_size: once; d_call: NA; v_call: TRBV7-3
cdr3_nt: TGTGCCAGCAGAACCAGCGGGACTTACGAGCAGTACTTC; cdr3_aa: CASRTSGTYEQYF; j_call: TRBJ2-7; clone_size: NA; d_call: TRBD2; v_call: TRBV6-5
cdr3_nt: TGTGCCAGCAGGAACGGGGACAGGGGGCTGGAACCCCTCCACTTT; cdr3_aa: CASRNGDRGLEPLHF; j_call: TRBJ1-6; clone_size: NA; d_call: TRBD1; v_call: TRBV27
cdr3_nt: TGTGCCAGCAGTCCGACAGGGAACTACGAGCAGTACTTC; cdr3_aa: CASSPTGNYEQYF; j_call: TRBJ2-7; clone_size: NA; d_call: TRBD1; v_call: TRBV12-3/TRBV12-4
cdr3_nt: TGTGCCAGCAGCTCCCCCCAGCTCCCCAGGGAGACCCAGTACTTC; cdr3_aa: CASSSPQLPRETQYF; j_call: TRBJ2-5; clone_size: NA; d_call: NA; v_call: TRBV7-9
cdr3_nt: TGTGCCAGCAGCGCCGGGACAGATACTGGAAACACCATATATTTT; cdr3_aa: CASSAGTDTGNTIYF; j_call: TRBJ1-3; clone_size: NA; d_call: TRBD1; v_call: TRBV6-2/TRBV6-3
cdr3_nt: TGTGCCACCAGATCAGGGAAGAGTGGTAGCAATCAGCCCCAGCATTTT; cdr3_aa: CATRSGKSGSNQPQHF; j_call: TRBJ1-5; clone_size: NA; d_call: NA; v_call: TRBV24-1
cdr3_nt: TGTGCCACCAGGGGAGGACTTGGGGGGGCTTATAGCAATCAGCCCCAGCATTTT; cdr3_aa: CATRGGLGGAYSNQPQHF; j_call: TRBJ1-5; clone_size: NA; d_call: NA; v_call: TRBV24-1
cdr3_nt: TGTGCCAGCAGTTTATACGACAACATGGCCAACTCTGGGGCCAACGTCCTGACTTTC; cdr3_aa: CASSLYDNMANSGANVLTF; j_call: TRBJ2-6; clone_size: NA; d_call: NA; v_call: TRBV28
cdr3_nt: TGCGCCAGCAGTGCTGACAGGGGCGGAACCTACGAGCAGTACTTC; cdr3_aa: CASSADRGGTYEQYF; j_call: TRBJ2-7; clone_size: once; d_call: TRBD1; v_call: TRBV5-1
cdr3_nt: TGTGCCTGGAGTAGAGGGCTGGTACAGCCCCAGCATTTT; cdr3_aa: CAWSRGLVQPQHF; j_call: TRBJ1-5; clone_size: NA; d_call: NA; v_call: TRBV30